This entry describes one T cell receptor beta chain. Its antigen is unknown. The input lacks base qualities; no much larger clone sits a single base away. This specimen comes from a study of T cells in Graves' hyperthyroidism and ophthalmopathy (dated by TCRdb to between 2019 and 2020). For the wider study: Peripheral blood samples were taken at initial diagnosis, before any treatment was given. TCR Vbeta CDR3 sequencing of 120 to 150 peripheral blood samples (approximately 44 ophthalmopathy, about 74 hyperthyroidism and roughly 17 progressor patients) is reported in the paper. In about 6 Graves' hyperthyroidism patients, the study also compared T-cell repertoires from thyroid tissue with T-cell repertoires from blood. TCR V-J signatures able to tell the groups apart were searched for in a discovery cohort of approximately 95 patients, of whom over 40 had Graves' ophthalmopathy and 55 to 65 had stable Graves' hyperthyroidism. Prospective prediction of ophthalmopathy was tested in an independent validation cohort consisting of 18 hyperthyroidism patients and approximately 16 patients who later progressed to ophthalmopathy. Once sampling was done, hyperthyroidism patients were given methimazole at a starting dose of 30 mg daily, whereas ophthalmopathy patients were given high-dose intravenous methylprednisolone. The 100 or so discovery patients were divided at random into training and test sets in a 7:3 ratio.

The TCR beta CDR3 regions were amplified from the RNA transcripts. For the first round of RT-PCR on the TCR CDR3, the HTBI primer set was used together with the Qiagen OneStep RT-PCR kit. Libraries were constructed in a second round of multiplex PCR, after which size selection and purification were performed. The libraries were sequenced on an Illumina HiSeq2000 using paired-end 100 bp reads. On the authors' methods: SOAPnuke was used to process the raw data, throwing out any read that contained adapters or uncalled bases, had a mean Phred below 15, or lacked an exact constant-primer or identifier match. COPE v1.2.5 was used to merge high-quality paired reads, and clonotypes were defined as unique nucleotide sequences. Clonotypes were aligned to IMGT TRBV, TRBD and TRBJ reference segments using MiTCR v1.1. The analysis was restricted to V-J combinations with a frequency above 0.0001, which together covered 99.2% of the repertoires. The TCS score was defined as F50 (clonal expansion) divided by E x V (chaos), with BLOSUM62-based TCRdist calculated between CDR3 peptides within each V-J. Welch's t-statistics and random forest reduced 500 to 550 V-J features to some 14, which were used in a naive Bayes classifier (R e1071). The similarity between thyroid and blood repertoires was quantified using the Morisita-Horn index. Using fastp at Q25 and MiXCR, TCRdb reprocessed the public reads and kept productive beta chains. Rows merge per CDR3 protein into single entries with the most common DNA and genes. The V and J calls reflect TCRdb's pipeline rather than the authors' work. The sample includes hundreds of thousands of distinct CDR3 sequences, with around 39% observed a single time. The ten largest make up around 9.3% of the sample.

A patient counted as having stable Graves' hyperthyroidism if no progression to ophthalmopathy occurred over 18 months of follow-up. Hyperthyroidism patients were newly diagnosed, had a disease duration of under 2 months, and were aged 18 to 65 years. Any patient with an uncontrolled infection, another autoimmune disease, pregnancy or lactation was excluded. Diagnoses relied on clinical symptoms, serum thyroxine and TRAb, thyroid ultrasound and orbital computed tomography. PBMCs were separated from roughly 9.6 ml of fresh peripheral blood using Ficoll-Paque density gradient centrifugation. Trizol reagent was used to extract total RNA, and RNA quality was then checked on an Agilent 2100 Bioanalyzer. What the authors observed across the whole study: No statistical method was used to set the sample size in advance, and investigators knew the group allocation. Blood samples also contained most of the expanded thyroid clonotypes (frequency above 0.001), which suggests that blood repertoires may reflect thyroid immune responses. In cross-validation, a model built on a 13 V-J signature told ophthalmopathy apart from stable hyperthyroidism with approximately 90% sensitivity and around 81% specificity, and in testing the same model reached 80%/75%. In validation, the model predicted progression to ophthalmopathy a median of about 5.9 months before onset, with roughly 70% sensitivity and nearly 75% specificity.

At the junction V is shortened by 3 bases and J by 4 bases; bases outside the gene matches: 7. Inclusive of the bounding cysteine and phenylalanine, the CDR3 is 16 residues long. Only the CDR3 region is kept as DNA, spanning 48 bases read in frame from base 1. The germline V gene supplies CDR1 MNHEY and CDR2 SVGAGI. Recombination connected TRBV6-5 to TRBJ2-5; 11 bases in the junction line up with TRBD2. The sequence was collected from a man in his late teens or twenties with Graves' hyperthyroidism. Sequencing was done on a sample of blood. Here the CDR3 is given as CASSYNLAGGPETQYF. The DNA sequence is as follows: TGTGCCAGCAGTTATAACCTAGCGGGAGGTCCAGAGACCCAGTACTTC.